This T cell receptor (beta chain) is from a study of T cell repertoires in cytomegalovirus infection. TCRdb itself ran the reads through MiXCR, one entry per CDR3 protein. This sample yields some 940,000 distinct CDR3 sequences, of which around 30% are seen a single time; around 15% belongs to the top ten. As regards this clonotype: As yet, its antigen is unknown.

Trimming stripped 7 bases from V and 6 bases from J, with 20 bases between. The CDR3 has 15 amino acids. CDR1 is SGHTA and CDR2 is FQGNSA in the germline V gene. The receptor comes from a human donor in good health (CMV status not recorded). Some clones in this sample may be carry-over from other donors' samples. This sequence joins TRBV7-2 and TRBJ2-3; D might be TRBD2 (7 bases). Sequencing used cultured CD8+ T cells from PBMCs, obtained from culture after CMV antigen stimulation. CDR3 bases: TGTGCCAGCACCTCCGCGGGGGCCTTAGGGGATACGCAGTATTTT. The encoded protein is CASTSAGALGDTQYF. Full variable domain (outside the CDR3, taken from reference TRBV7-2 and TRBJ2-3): GAGVSQSPSNKVTEKGKDVELRCDPISGHTALYWYRQSLGQGLEFLIYFQGNSAPDKSGLPSDRFSAERTGGSVSTLTIQRTQQEDSAVYLCASTSAGALGDTQYFGPGTRLTVL.